This T cell receptor beta chain was sequenced in a study of Graves' ophthalmopathy and Graves' hyperthyroidism. In germline, CDR1 is SNHLY, CDR2 FYNNEI. The CDR3 length is 16 residues. Trimming cost V 5 bases and J 5 bases; bases outside gene matches: 14. RNA transcripts were the source from which TCR beta CDR3 regions were amplified. The first round was an RT-PCR with HTBI primers, and the second round was a multiplex PCR. TCRdb reprocessed the multiplex PCR reads via MiXCR and lists one record per CDR3 protein. The table has 900,000 to 1,200,000 distinct CDR3 sequences, about two fifths seen once. Material: peripheral blood or thyroid tissue (not recorded which). This sequence originates from an adult man with Graves' hyperthyroidism. The gene calls are TRBV2 and TRBJ2-7, with 8 bases lining up with TRBD2. CDR3 DNA: TGTGCCAGCAGTTTCGCCCTAGCGGGTGGGGCGGACGAGCAGTACTTC. Translated, it gives CASSFALAGGADEQYF.